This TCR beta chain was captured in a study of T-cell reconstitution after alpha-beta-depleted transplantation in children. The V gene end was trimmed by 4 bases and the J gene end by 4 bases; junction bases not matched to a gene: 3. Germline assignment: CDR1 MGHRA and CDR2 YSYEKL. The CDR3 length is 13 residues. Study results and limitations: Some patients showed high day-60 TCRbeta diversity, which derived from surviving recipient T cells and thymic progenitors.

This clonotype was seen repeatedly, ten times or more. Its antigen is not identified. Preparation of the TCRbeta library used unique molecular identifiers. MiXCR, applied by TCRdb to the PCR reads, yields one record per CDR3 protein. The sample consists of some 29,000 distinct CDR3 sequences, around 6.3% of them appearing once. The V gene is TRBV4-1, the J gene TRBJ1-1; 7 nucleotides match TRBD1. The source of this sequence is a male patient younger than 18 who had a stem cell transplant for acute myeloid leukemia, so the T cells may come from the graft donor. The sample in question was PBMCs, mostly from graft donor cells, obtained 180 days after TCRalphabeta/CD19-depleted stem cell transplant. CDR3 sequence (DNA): TGCGCCAGCAGCCCTCAGGGGGGCACTGAAGCTTTCTTT. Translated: CASSPQGGTEAFF.